This T cell receptor beta chain was recovered during a study of blood T cells in healthy people across ages. Background on the study: Per two T cells, about one barcoded beta molecule was captured through template switching. Study-level points and caveats: A conclusive naive versus antigen-experienced comparison was prevented by the unsorted PBMCs. Expanded clonotype shifts may have been confounded, as the donors had an unknown CMV status.

V gave up 6 bases and J gave up 5 bases; unmatched junction bases: 5. The CDR3 consists of 14 residues. In its sample, this clonotype was seen many times. What it recognizes is unknown. Researchers isolated at least 7 million PBMCs per sample. A J-beta primer mix and a sample-barcoded 5' primer were used in a second PCR of about 7 to 11 cycles. MiXCR was run by TCRdb on the 5' RACE reads, yielding one entry per CDR3 protein. The table includes 1,100,000 or so distinct CDR3 sequences, around 45% detected once. Material: blood. The chain employs TRBV12-3 or TRBV12-4 and TRBJ1-5, with TRBD1 identical over 9 bases. The sequence derives from a woman aged 55-69 years in good health. Written as DNA, the CDR3 is TGTGCCAGCAGCTCCGGACAGGGGTATCAGCCCCAGCATTTT. Its protein is CASSSGQGYQPQHF.